The present T cell receptor beta chain was sequenced within a study of cytomegalovirus exposure and HLA in healthy donors. Study-level results: As immune exposure information, only CMV serostatus was available. Most of the TCR beta V segments (in an earlier analysis) were productive either about 90% or about 30% of the time. Cytomegalovirus-associated TCR beta chains were listed, numbering some 150. Later examination showed HLA-associated TCR beta chains had greater clonal expansion than equally common others.

This clone appeared once. The target antigen is unknown. PCR amplification relied on 60 Vbeta primers (plus 13 Jbeta primers). Assay: immunoSEQ multiplex PCR; the TCRdb copy retains only in-frame clones and omits some. The sample has roughly 160,000 clones; 75% to 90% are singletons. The CDR3 has 20 residues. Per germline, CDR1 SGHNT and CDR2 YYREEE (reference sequence). The V end lost 0 bases, the J end lost 8 bases, and 32 bases lay between the germline ends. V usage is TRBV5-4 and J usage is TRBJ1-2; tentative D call: TRBD1 (5 bases). The sample comprised PBMCs. The TCR was taken from a male donor in good health and CMV-seronegative. CDR3 sequence reads: CASSLGLPGLDSNKGGGYTF. The DNA for the CDR3 is TGTGCCAGCAGCTTGGGCCTTCCGGGGCTCGACTCTAATAAGGGAGGGGGCTACACCTTC.